The 3 T cell receptor beta chains listed next were all sequenced from one sample in a study of blood T cells in healthy people across ages. Together with a sample-barcoded 5' primer, a J-beta primer mix was included in a second PCR lasting about 7 to 11 cycles. TCRdb passed the 5' RACE reads through MiXCR, listing each CDR3 protein once. The table records some 1.5 million distinct CDR3 sequences, 40% to 45% of them present only once. Sequenced material: blood. The receptors were gathered from a woman aged 18-29 years in good health.

The chain recombines TRBV24-1 with TRBJ1-2; D possibly corresponds to TRBD1 (6 bases). Trimming removed 5 bases at V and 5 bases at J, with 11 bases between. CDR1 is KGHDR and CDR2 is SFDVKD in the germline V gene. The CDR3 runs 13 residues. The CDR3 bases are TGTGCCACCAGTGCGGGGAGGGGGTATGGCTACACCTTC. Its protein product is CATSAGRGYGYTF.

The J gene is TRBJ2-2, the V gene TRBV30; no reliable D call. In germline, CDR1 is GTSNPN, CDR2 SVGIG (reference sequence). This CDR3 spans 12 amino acids. V was clipped by 0 bases and J by 6 bases, with 5 bases between them. CDR3 coding DNA: TGTGCCTGGAGTGTAGCGCCCGGGGAGCTGTTTTTT. It encodes CAWSVAPGELFF.

The V and J genes are TRBV5-1 and TRBJ1-1; D unclear. Germline V lookup: CDR1 SGHRS, CDR2 YFSETQ. Trimming left V 0 bases short and J 1 base short, with 13 bases between. The CDR3 runs 16 residues. CDR3 sequence: CASSLGLSPANTEAFF. Written as DNA, the CDR3 is TGCGCCAGCAGCTTGGGGCTATCTCCAGCGAACACTGAAGCTTTCTTT.